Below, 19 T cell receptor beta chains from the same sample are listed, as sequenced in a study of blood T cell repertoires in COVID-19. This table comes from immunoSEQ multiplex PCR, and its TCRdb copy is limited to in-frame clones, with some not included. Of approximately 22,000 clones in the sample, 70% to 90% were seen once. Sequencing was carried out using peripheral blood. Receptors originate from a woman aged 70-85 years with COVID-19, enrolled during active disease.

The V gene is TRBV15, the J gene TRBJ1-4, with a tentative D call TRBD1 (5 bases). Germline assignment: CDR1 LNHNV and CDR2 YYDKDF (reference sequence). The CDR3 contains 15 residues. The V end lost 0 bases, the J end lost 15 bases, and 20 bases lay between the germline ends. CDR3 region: CATSRDQVQQGTLFF. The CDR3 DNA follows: TGTGCCACCAGCAGAGATCAGGTGCAGCAGGGTACTTTGTTTTTT.

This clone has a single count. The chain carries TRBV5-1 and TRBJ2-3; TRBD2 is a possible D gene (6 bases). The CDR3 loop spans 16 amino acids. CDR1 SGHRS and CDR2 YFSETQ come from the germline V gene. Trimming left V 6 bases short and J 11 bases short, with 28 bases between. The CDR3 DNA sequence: TGCGCCAGCACTCCGGGCGGGGCAGCGCAGAACCGACTGCAGTATTTT. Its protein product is CASTPGGAAQNRLQYF. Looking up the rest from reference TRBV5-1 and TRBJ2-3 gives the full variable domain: KAGVTQTPRYLIKTRGQQVTLSCSPISGHRSVSWYQQTPGQGLQFLFEYFSETQRNKGNFPGRFSGRQFSNSRSEMNVSTLELGDSALYLCASTPGGAAQNRLQYFGPGTRLTVL.

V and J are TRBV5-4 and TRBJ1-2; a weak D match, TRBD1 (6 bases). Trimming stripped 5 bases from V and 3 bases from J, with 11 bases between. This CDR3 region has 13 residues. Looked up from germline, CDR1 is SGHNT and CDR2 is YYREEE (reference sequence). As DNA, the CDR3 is TGTGCCAGCAGGTCAGGGGTGGACTATGGCTACACCTTC. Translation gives CASRSGVDYGYTF. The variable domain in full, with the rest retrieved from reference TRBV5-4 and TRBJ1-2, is ETGVTQSPTHLIKTRGQQVTLRCSSQSGHNTVSWYQQALGQGPQFIFQYYREEENGRGNFPPRFSGLQFPNYSSELNVNALELDDSALYLCASRSGVDYGYTFGSGTRLTVV.

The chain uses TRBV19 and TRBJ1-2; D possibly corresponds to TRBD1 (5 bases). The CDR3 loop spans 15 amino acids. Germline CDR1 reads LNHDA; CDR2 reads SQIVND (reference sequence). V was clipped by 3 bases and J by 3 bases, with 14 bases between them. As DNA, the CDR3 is TGTGCCAGTAGTATGAGAAGGCAGGGCGACTATGGCTACACCTTC. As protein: CASSMRRQGDYGYTF.

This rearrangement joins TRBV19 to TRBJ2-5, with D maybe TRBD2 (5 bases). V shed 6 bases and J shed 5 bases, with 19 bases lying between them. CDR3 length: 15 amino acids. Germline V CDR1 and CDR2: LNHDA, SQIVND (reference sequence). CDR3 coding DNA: TGTGCCAGTAGCCTCTCGCGGGTCGCCACGGAGACCCAGTACTTC. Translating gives CASSLSRVATETQYF.

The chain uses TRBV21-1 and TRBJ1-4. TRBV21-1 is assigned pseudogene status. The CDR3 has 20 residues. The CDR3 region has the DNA TGTGCCAGCAGCCCCTGGGAGTTTGGTCGGTGGCCCCAACCTTCAGAAAAACTGTTTTTT. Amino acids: CASSPWEFGRWPQPSEKLFF.

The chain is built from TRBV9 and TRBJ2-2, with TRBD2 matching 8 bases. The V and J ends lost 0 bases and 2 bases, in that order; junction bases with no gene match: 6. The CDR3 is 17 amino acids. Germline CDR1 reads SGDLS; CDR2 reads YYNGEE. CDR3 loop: CASSVDGSGSNTGELFF. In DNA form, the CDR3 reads TGTGCCAGCAGCGTAGACGGAAGCGGGAGTAACACCGGGGAGCTGTTTTTT.

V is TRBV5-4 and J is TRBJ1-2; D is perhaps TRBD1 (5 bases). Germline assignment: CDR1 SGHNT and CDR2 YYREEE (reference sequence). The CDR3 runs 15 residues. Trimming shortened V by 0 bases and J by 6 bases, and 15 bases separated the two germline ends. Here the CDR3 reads CASSLGQGRFDGYTF. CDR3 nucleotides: TGTGCCAGCAGCTTGGGTCAGGGAAGATTCGATGGCTACACCTTC.

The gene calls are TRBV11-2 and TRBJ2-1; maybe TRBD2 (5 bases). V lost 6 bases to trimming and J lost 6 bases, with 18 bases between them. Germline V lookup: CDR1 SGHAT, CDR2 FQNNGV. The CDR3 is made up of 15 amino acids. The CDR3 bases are TGTGCCAGCAGGCCTCTGGTCTTTCGGGGCAATGAGCAGTTCTTC. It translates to CASRPLVFRGNEQFF.

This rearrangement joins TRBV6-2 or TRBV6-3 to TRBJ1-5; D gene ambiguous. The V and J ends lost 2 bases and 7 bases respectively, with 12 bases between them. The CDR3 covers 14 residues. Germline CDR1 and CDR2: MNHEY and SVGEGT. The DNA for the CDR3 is TGTGCCAGCAGTTACGGAGGTGGGAGCCAGCCCCAGCATTTT. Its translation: CASSYGGGSQPQHF.

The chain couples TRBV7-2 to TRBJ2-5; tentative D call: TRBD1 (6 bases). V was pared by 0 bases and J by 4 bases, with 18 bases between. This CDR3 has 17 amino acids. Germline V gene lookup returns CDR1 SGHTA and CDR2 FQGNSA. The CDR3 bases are TGTGCCAGCAGCTTAGCTCGCGACGCCATAGGGGGAGAGACCCAGTACTTC. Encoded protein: CASSLARDAIGGETQYF.

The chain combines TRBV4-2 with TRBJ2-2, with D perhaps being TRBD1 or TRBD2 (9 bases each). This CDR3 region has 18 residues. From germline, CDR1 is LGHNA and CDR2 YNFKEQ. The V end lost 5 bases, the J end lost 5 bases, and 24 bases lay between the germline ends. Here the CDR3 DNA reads TGTGCCAGCAGCGAAGCGGGGGGACAGGGCTGGGGGACCGGGGAGCTGTTTTTT. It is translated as CASSEAGGQGWGTGELFF.

The CDR3 loop is CAISEWGQGANYGYTF. Written as DNA, the CDR3 is TGTGCCATCAGTGAGTGGGGACAGGGAGCTAACTATGGCTACACCTTC. The chain uses TRBV10-3 and TRBJ1-2; 9 bases agree with TRBD1. V lost 1 base and J lost 0; bases outside the gene matches: 3. Germline loops: CDR1 ENHRY, CDR2 SYGVKD. CDR3 length equals 16 residues.

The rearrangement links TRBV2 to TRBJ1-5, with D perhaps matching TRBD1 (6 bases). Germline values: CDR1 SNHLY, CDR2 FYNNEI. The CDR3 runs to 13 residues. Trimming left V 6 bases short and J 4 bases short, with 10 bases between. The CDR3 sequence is CASREDRNQPQHF. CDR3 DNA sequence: TGTGCCAGCAGAGAGGACAGAAATCAGCCCCAGCATTTT.

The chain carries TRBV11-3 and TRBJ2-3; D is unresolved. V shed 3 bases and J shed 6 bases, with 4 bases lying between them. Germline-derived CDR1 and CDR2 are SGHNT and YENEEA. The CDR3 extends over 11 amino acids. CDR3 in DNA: TGTGCCAGCAGCTTGTCGGATACGCAGTATTTT. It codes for CASSLSDTQYF.

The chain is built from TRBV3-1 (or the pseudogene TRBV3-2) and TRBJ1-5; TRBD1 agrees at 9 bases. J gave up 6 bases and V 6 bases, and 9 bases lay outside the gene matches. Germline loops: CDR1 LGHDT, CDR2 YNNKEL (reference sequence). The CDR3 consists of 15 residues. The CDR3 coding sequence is TGTGCCAGCAGTCGTACGACAGGGGGTACTCAGCCCCAGCATTTT. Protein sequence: CASSRTTGGTQPQHF.

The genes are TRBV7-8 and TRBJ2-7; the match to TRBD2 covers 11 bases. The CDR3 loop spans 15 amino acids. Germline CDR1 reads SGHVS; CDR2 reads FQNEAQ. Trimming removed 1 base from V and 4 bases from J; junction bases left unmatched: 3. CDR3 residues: CASSLGGTSGYEQYV. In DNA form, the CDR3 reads TGTGCCAGCAGCTTAGGCGGGACTAGCGGATACGAGCAGTACGTC.

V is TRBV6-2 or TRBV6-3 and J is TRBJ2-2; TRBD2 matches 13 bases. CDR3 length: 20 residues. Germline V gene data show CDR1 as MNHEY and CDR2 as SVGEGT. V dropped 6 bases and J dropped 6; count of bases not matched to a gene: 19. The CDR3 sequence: CASSSPGLAGVYGSPGELFF. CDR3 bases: TGTGCCAGCAGCTCCCCCGGACTAGCGGGAGTCTATGGATCCCCCGGGGAGCTGTTTTTT.

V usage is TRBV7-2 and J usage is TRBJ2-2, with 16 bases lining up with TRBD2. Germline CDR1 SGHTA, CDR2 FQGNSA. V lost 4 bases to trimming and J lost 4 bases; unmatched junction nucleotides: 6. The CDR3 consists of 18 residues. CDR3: CASSSGTSGRAGTGELFF. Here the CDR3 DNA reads TGTGCCAGCAGCTCGGGGACTAGCGGGAGGGCGGGCACCGGGGAGCTGTTTTTT.